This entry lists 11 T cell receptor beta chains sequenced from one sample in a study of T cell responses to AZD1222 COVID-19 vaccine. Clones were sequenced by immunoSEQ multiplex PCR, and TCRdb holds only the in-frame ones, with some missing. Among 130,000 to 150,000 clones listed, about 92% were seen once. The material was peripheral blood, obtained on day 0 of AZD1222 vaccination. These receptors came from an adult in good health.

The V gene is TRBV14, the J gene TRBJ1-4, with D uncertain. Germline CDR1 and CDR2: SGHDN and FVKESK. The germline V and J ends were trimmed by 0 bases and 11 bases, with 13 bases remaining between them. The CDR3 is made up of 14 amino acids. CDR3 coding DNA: TGTGCCAGCAGCCAAGAAGGTCCCGGGAAGAAACTGTTTTTT. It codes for CASSQEGPGKKLFF. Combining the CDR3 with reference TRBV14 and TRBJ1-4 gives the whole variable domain EAGVTQFPSHSVIEKGQTVTLRCDPISGHDNLYWYRRVMGKEIKFLLHFVKESKQDESGMPNNRFLAERTGGTYSTLKVQPAELEDSGVYFCASSQEGPGKKLFFGSGTQLSVL.

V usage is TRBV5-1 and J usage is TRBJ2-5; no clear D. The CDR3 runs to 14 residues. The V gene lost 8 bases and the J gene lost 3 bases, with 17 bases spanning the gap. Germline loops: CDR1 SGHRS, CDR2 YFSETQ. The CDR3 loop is CASGPGQVEETQYF. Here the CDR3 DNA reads TGCGCCAGTGGACCTGGGCAGGTTGAAGAGACCCAGTACTTC. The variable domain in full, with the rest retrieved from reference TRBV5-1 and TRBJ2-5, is KAGVTQTPRYLIKTRGQQVTLSCSPISGHRSVSWYQQTPGQGLQFLFEYFSETQRNKGNFPGRFSGRQFSNSRSEMNVSTLELGDSALYLCASGPGQVEETQYFGPGTRLLVL.

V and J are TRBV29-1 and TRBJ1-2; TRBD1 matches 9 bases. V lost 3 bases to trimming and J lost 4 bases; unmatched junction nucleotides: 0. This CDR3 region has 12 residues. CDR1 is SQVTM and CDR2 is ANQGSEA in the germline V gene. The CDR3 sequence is CSVETGGYGYTF. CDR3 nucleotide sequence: TGCAGCGTTGAGACAGGGGGCTATGGCTACACCTTC.

The CDR3 region is CASSESRGPYEQYF. CDR3 sequence (DNA): TGCGCCAGCAGTGAGTCGAGGGGACCCTACGAGCAGTACTTC. The chain has TRBV10-1 and TRBJ2-7; D may correspond to TRBD1 or TRBD2 (5 bases each). CDR3 length: 14 amino acids. The germline V and J ends were trimmed by 0 bases and 2 bases, with 8 bases remaining between them. Germline CDR1 is WNHNN and CDR2 is SYGVQD (reference sequence).

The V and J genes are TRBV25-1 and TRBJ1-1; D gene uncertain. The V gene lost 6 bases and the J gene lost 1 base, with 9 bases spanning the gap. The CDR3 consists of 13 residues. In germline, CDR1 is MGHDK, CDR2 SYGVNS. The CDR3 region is CASRQDPNTEAFF. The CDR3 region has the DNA TGTGCCAGCAGGCAGGATCCGAACACTGAAGCTTTCTTT.

CDR3 in amino acids: CASSPLPPAGGLDVEQYF. The CDR3 bases are TGCGCCAGCAGCCCCCTCCCTCCGGCGGGGGGGCTCGATGTCGAGCAGTACTTC. The V gene is TRBV4-1, the J gene TRBJ2-7, with TRBD2 identical over 9 bases. The CDR3 runs 18 residues. V shed 4 bases and J 6 bases; nucleotides not matched to a gene: 19. CDR1 and CDR2 (germline): MGHRA, YSYEKL.

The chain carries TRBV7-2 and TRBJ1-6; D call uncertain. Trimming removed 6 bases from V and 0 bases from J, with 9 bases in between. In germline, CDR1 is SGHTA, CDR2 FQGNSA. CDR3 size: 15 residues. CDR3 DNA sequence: TGTGCCAGCAGACAACAGAGCTCCTATAATTCACCCCTCCACTTT. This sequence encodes CASRQQSSYNSPLHF.

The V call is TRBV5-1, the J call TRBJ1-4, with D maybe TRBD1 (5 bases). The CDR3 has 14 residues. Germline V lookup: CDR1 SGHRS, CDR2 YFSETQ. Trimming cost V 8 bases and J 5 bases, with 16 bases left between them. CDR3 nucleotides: TGCGCCAGTAGTCGTGACAGCAAGAATGAAAAACTGTTTTTT. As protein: CASSRDSKNEKLFF.

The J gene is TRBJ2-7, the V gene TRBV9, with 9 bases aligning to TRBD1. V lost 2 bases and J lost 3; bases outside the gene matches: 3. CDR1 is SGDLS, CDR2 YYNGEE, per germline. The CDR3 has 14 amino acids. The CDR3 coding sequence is TGTGCCAGCAGCGTTGGGACAGGGTACTACGAGCAGTACTTC. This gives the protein CASSVGTGYYEQYF.

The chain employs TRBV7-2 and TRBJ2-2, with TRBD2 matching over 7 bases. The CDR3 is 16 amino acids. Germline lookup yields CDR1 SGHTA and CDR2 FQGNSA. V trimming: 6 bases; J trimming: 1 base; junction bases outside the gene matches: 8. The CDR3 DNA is TGTGCCAGCAGTTTGGGAGCGGGACGGAACACCGGGGAGCTGTTTTTT. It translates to CASSLGAGRNTGELFF.

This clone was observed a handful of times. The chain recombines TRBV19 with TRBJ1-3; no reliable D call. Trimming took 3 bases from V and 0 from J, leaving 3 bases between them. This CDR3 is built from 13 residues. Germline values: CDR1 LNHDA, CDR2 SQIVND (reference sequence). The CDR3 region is CASSINSGNTIYF. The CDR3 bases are TGTGCCAGTAGTATCAACTCTGGAAACACCATATATTTT.